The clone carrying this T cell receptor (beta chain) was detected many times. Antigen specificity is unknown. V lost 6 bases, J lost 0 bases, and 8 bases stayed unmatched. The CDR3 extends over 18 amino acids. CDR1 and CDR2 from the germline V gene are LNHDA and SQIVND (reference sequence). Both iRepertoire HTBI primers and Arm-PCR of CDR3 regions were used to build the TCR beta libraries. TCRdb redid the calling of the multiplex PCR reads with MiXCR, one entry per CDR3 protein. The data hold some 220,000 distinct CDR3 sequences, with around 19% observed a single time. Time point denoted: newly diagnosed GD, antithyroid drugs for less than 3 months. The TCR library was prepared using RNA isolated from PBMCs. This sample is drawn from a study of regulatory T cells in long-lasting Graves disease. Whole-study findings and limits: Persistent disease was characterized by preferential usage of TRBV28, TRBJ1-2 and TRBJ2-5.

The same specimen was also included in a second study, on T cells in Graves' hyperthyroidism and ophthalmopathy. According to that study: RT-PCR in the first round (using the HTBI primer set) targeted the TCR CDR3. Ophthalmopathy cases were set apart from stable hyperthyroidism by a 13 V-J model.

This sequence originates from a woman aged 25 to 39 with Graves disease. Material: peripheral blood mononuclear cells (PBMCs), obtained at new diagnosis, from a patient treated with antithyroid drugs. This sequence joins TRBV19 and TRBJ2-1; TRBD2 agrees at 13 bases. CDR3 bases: TGTGCCAGTAGCCCGGGACTAGCGGGATCGAGCTCCTACAATGAGCAGTTCTTC. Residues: CASSPGLAGSSSYNEQFF.